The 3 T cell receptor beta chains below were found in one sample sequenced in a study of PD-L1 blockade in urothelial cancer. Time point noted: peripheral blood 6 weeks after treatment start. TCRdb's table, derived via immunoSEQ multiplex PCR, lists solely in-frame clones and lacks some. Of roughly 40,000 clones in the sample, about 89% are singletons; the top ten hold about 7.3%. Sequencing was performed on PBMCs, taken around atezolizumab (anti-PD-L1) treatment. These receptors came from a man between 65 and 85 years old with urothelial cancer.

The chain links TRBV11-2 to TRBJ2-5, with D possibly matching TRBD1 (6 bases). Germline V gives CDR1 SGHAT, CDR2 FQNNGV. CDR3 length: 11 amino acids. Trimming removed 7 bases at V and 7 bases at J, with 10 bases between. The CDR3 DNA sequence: TGTGCCAGCACCTCAGGGGTGACCCAGTACTTC. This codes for CASTSGVTQYF. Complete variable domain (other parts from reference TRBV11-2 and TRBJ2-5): EAGVAQSPRYKIIEKRQSVAFWCNPISGHATLYWYQQILGQGPKLLIQFQNNGVVDDSQLPKDRFSAERLKGVDSTLKIQPAKLEDSAVYLCASTSGVTQYFGPGTRLLVL.

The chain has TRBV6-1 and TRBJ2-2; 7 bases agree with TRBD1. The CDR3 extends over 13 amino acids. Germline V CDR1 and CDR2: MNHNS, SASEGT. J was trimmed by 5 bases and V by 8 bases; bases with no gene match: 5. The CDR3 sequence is CASDRDPTGELFF. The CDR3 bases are TGTGCCAGCGACAGGGACCCAACCGGGGAGCTGTTTTTT.

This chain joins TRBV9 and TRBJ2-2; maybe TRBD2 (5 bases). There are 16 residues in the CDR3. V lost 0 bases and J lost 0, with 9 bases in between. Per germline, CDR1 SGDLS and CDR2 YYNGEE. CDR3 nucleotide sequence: TGTGCCAGCAGCGTAGCCCCGGGGACGAACACCGGGGAGCTGTTTTTT. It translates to CASSVAPGTNTGELFF.